The 27 T cell receptor beta chains below were found in one sample sequenced in a study of T cells after yellow fever vaccination. Each CDR3 protein is one row after TCRdb ran MiXCR on the 5' RACE reads. Seen here are some 160,000 distinct CDR3 sequences, roughly a tenth observed once, and the top ten hold under 40%. The sample here was CD8+ T cells sorted from PBMCs, taken 45 days after the yellow fever booster vaccination. The receptors were gathered from a man aged 18-30 years who received the YFV17D yellow fever vaccine.

The gene calls are TRBV10-2 and TRBJ2-2, with TRBD2 as a possible D gene (6 bases). Germline CDR1 is WSHSY and CDR2 is SAAADI. V was cut by 6 bases and J by 3 bases, with 26 bases left in between. The CDR3 loop spans 19 amino acids. This CDR3 reads CASRGLLAYLPRDTGELFF. CDR3 in DNA: TGCGCCAGCAGGGGGCTCCTAGCGTACTTACCGAGGGACACCGGGGAGCTGTTTTTT.

This clonotype has only a few counts. The chain couples TRBV6-2 or TRBV6-3 to TRBJ2-7; D gene ambiguous. In germline, CDR1 is MNHEY, CDR2 SVGEGT. The CDR3 covers 13 residues. The V and J ends lost 8 bases and 3 bases respectively, with 14 bases between them. Here the CDR3 reads CASSLQIHYEQYV. The CDR3 nucleotides are TGTGCCAGCTCCTTACAGATACACTACGAGCAGTACGTC.

This clonotype was found a few times. This sequence joins TRBV27 and TRBJ1-1; no reliable D call. Germline V gene sequence: CDR1 MNHEY, CDR2 SMNVEV (reference sequence). This CDR3 region has 15 residues. V lost 1 base and J 4 bases, leaving 13 bases between the germline ends. CDR3 sequence reads: CASSLLREVATEAFF. DNA of the CDR3: TGTGCCAGCAGTTTATTACGGGAAGTAGCCACTGAAGCTTTCTTT.

This clonotype has more than one count but fewer than ten. The V and J genes are TRBV29-1 and TRBJ2-1; D uncertain. Per germline, CDR1 SQVTM and CDR2 ANQGSEA. CDR3 length: 11 amino acids. Trimming took 3 bases from V and 6 from J, leaving 6 bases between them. The CDR3 loop is CSVDNPNEQFF. CDR3 in DNA: TGCAGCGTTGATAATCCCAATGAGCAGTTCTTC.

The chain links TRBV29-1 to TRBJ2-1, with 8 bases matching TRBD1. Per germline, CDR1 SQVTM and CDR2 ANQGSEA. CDR3 size: 14 residues. Losses at the gene ends were 7 bases for V and 8 bases for J; bases not matched to a gene: 13. In DNA form, the CDR3 reads TGCAGCGCCCTGGGACAGGTTTATGGCGATGAGCAGTTCTTC. It codes for CSALGQVYGDEQFF.

The chain carries TRBV7-9 and TRBJ2-1; D remains unclear. This CDR3 is built from 12 residues. Deletions cut 1 base from V and 8 bases from J, with 6 bases between. Germline V gene data show CDR1 as SEHNR and CDR2 as FQNEAQ (reference sequence). CDR3 loop: CASSLGRDEQFF. The CDR3 nucleotides read TGTGCCAGCAGCTTAGGCCGGGATGAGCAGTTCTTC. Full variable domain (remainder filled in from reference TRBV7-9 and TRBJ2-1): DTGVSQNPRHKITKRGQNVTFRCDPISEHNRLYWYRQTLGQGPEFLTYFQNEAQLEKSRLLSDRFSAERPKGSFSTLEIQRTEQGDSAMYLCASSLGRDEQFFGPGTRLTVL.

The chain is built from TRBV3-1 and TRBJ1-1; D call uncertain. CDR3 length: 15 amino acids. The V end was cut by 0 bases, the J end by 0 bases, with 8 bases between. Germline assignment: CDR1 LGHDT and CDR2 YNNKEL (reference sequence). The CDR3 nucleotides are TGTGCCAGCAGCCAAGAATACTTACTGAACACTGAAGCTTTCTTT. It yields the protein CASSQEYLLNTEAFF.

This clonotype was counted once. The rearrangement links TRBV12-3 or TRBV12-4 to TRBJ1-5; possible D gene TRBD1, 5 bases. V lost 2 bases and J lost 5, with 10 bases in between. The CDR3 consists of 14 residues. In DNA form, the CDR3 reads TGTGCCAGCAGTTTAACCAGGGTCCATCAGCCCCAGCATTTT. Its protein product is CASSLTRVHQPQHF.

This clonotype was seen a handful of times. CDR3 bases: TGTGCCAGCAGCCAAGAACGTTCGGAGGTGGATGGCTACACCTTC. It encodes CASSQERSEVDGYTF. V and J are TRBV4-2 and TRBJ1-2; D not resolved. Between the trimmed V and J ends, which lost 0 bases and 6 bases, there was a span of 14 bases. Germline lookup yields CDR1 LGHNA and CDR2 YNFKEQ. CDR3 length: 15 residues.

The chain combines TRBV7-2 with TRBJ2-5; D unclear. The CDR3 contains 14 residues. CDR1 is SGHTA, CDR2 FQGNSA, per germline. Trimming pared 5 bases from V and 5 bases from J, leaving 15 bases between. The CDR3 nucleotides read TGTGCCAGCAGCGGAGCGAGCGTCCTGGAGACCCAGTACTTC. Translated, it gives CASSGASVLETQYF.

As DNA, the CDR3 is TGTGCCAGCAACTTATGGGGCACCGGGGAGCTGTTTTTT. This codes for CASNLWGTGELFF. The chain uses TRBV5-4 and TRBJ2-2; no definite D call. The germline V and J ends were trimmed by 6 bases and 4 bases, with 10 bases remaining between them. Germline V gene lookup returns CDR1 SGHNT and CDR2 YYREEE (reference sequence). This CDR3 has 13 amino acids.

This clonotype was detected only a few times. This sequence joins TRBV4-3 and TRBJ2-6; a weak D match, TRBD2 (5 bases). V was shortened by 5 bases and J by 1 base, with 15 bases between the two germline ends. Germline V CDR1 and CDR2: LGHNA, YSLEER. There are 17 residues in the CDR3. The CDR3, as DNA: TGCGCCAGCAGCAAAAGAACAGCGGAATCTGGGGCCAACGTCCTGACTTTC. Translating gives CASSKRTAESGANVLTF.

The chain employs TRBV19 and TRBJ1-1, with D possibly TRBD1 on 5 matching bases. The germline V gene encodes CDR1 LNHDA and CDR2 SQIVND (reference sequence). The CDR3 spans 14 residues. Trimming stripped 6 bases from V and 2 bases from J, with 13 bases between. The CDR3 region is CASSMAGVNTEAFF. In nucleotides, the CDR3 is TGTGCCAGTAGCATGGCGGGGGTAAACACTGAAGCTTTCTTT.

This clonotype has more than one count but fewer than ten. V gene TRBV4-1 combines with J gene TRBJ1-2, with D perhaps TRBD1 (6 bases). CDR3 length equals 13 residues. The V end was cut by 1 base, the J end by 6 bases, with 9 bases between. Looked up from germline, CDR1 is MGHRA and CDR2 is YSYEKL. The CDR3 nucleotides are TGCGCCAGCAGCCAAGTTGGGGGCAATGGCTACACCTTC. Translated: CASSQVGGNGYTF.

This sequence joins TRBV12-3 or TRBV12-4 and TRBJ1-1, with D possibly TRBD1 on 6 matching bases. V lost 6 bases, J lost 3 bases, and 20 bases lay in between. This CDR3 region has 16 residues. The CDR3, as DNA: TGTGCCAGCAGCCCTGCCAGGGGCATACGGGACACTGAAGCTTTCTTT. As protein: CASSPARGIRDTEAFF.

This clonotype has ten or more counts. The chain is built from TRBV19 and TRBJ2-7, with TRBD1 matching 10 bases. The CDR3 totals 15 residues. Germline V CDR1 and CDR2: LNHDA, SQIVND (reference sequence). Trimming took 5 bases from V and 3 from J; bases not matched to a gene: 7. CDR3 residues: CASSARDRGGYEQYF. The CDR3 DNA is TGTGCCAGTAGTGCGAGGGACAGGGGCGGCTACGAGCAGTACTTC. The variable domain in full, completed from reference TRBV19 and TRBJ2-7, reads DGGITQSPKYLFRKEGQNVTLSCEQNLNHDAMYWYRQDPGQGLRLIYYSQIVNDFQKGDIAEGYSVSREKKESFPLTVTSAQKNPTAFYLCASSARDRGGYEQYFGPGTRLTVT.

The genes are TRBV6-5 and TRBJ2-2, with D perhaps matching TRBD1 (5 bases). The CDR3 sequence is 14 residues long. Germline V CDR1 and CDR2: MNHEY, SVGAGI. The V end was cut by 1 base, the J end by 5 bases, with 8 bases between. The CDR3 nucleotides are TGTGCCAGCAGTTACTTCGACAGTACCGGGGAGCTGTTTTTT. Translated, it gives CASSYFDSTGELFF.

This clonotype was recorded a few times. This chain's CDR3 is CASRGGRSYNEQFF. CDR3 DNA: TGTGCCAGCAGGGGCGGGCGGTCCTACAATGAGCAGTTCTTC. This chain uses TRBV11-2 with TRBJ2-1, with D possibly matching TRBD2 (5 bases). Between the trimmed V and J ends, which lost 6 bases and 1 base, there was a span of 10 bases. Germline loops: CDR1 SGHAT, CDR2 FQNNGV. The length of the CDR3 is 14 residues.

The chain uses TRBV7-9 and TRBJ2-5, with D perhaps matching TRBD2 (5 bases). This CDR3 comprises 17 residues. V was shortened by 3 bases and J by 2 bases, with 19 bases between the two germline ends. Germline CDR1 and CDR2: SEHNR and FQNEAQ (reference sequence). The CDR3 region has the DNA TGTGCCAGCAGCTTTCAAGATTGGGCTAGCCGGCAAGAGACCCAGTACTTC. This codes for CASSFQDWASRQETQYF.

The chain carries TRBV9 and TRBJ1-6, with TRBD1 matching 9 bases. The V gene's germline CDR1 is SGDLS and CDR2 YYNGEE. CDR3 size: 15 residues. Trimming cost V 3 bases and J 9 bases; bases outside gene matches: 7. The CDR3 loop reads CASSAGGTGSSPLHF. As DNA, the CDR3 is TGTGCCAGCAGCGCTGGCGGGACAGGGAGTTCACCCCTCCACTTT.

This clonotype was detected a few times. CDR3 loop: CASSLIGATDTEAFF. CDR3 DNA sequence: TGTGCCAGCAGTTTAATCGGAGCGACGGACACTGAAGCTTTCTTT. The chain is built from TRBV12-3 or TRBV12-4 and TRBJ1-1; no clear D. The V end was cut by 2 bases, the J end by 3 bases, with 13 bases between. The CDR3 runs 15 residues.

This clonotype was detected ten times or more. The chain links TRBV20-1 to TRBJ2-4; D is perhaps TRBD1 (5 bases). The CDR3 is 12 amino acids. With 1 base removed from V and 6 bases from J, the gap between germline ends came to 7 bases. Looked up from germline, CDR1 is DFQATT and CDR2 is SNEGSKA (reference sequence). The CDR3 DNA reads as TGCAGTGCTAGAGGTCAGGGAAACATTCAGTACTTC. Protein sequence: CSARGQGNIQYF.

In this sample, this clonotype turned up many times. The chain is built from TRBV5-1 and TRBJ2-7, with 9 bases fitting TRBD1. The CDR3 extends over 15 amino acids. The germline V gene encodes CDR1 SGHRS and CDR2 YFSETQ. Unmatched junction bases numbered 5, after V lost 3 bases and J lost 1 base. The CDR3 loop is CASSSGQGPSYEQYF. CDR3 nucleotides: TGCGCCAGCAGCTCGGGACAGGGCCCGTCCTACGAGCAGTACTTC.

The genes are TRBV10-3 and TRBJ2-7, with D possibly being TRBD1 (5 bases). The V end lost 2 bases, the J end lost 1 base, and 9 bases lay between the germline ends. Germline V CDR1 and CDR2: ENHRY, SYGVKD. The CDR3 consists of 14 residues. CDR3 nucleotide sequence: TGTGCCATCAGTGAGACAGGAATGTCCTACGAGCAGTACGTC. Translation: CAISETGMSYEQYV.

The V and J genes are TRBV11-2 and TRBJ1-1; D gene unclear. V lost 3 bases, J lost 6 bases, and 20 bases lay in between. The V gene's germline CDR1 is SGHAT and CDR2 FQNNGV. This CDR3 has 16 residues. The CDR3, as DNA: TGTGCCAGCAGCTTCACAACCTCCGGACGTATAGCTGAAGCTTTCTTT. Protein: CASSFTTSGRIAEAFF.

The sample holds a few counts of this clonotype. This chain uses TRBV20-1 with TRBJ2-3, with TRBD1 matching over 9 bases. V dropped 5 bases and J dropped 4; count of bases not matched to a gene: 10. Germline CDR1 is DFQATT and CDR2 is SNEGSKA (reference sequence). This CDR3 is built from 15 residues. DNA for the CDR3: TGCAGTGCTGATACAGGGGGCATAAGCGCAGATACGCAGTATTTT. It translates to CSADTGGISADTQYF.

This clonotype was counted a few times. The chain links TRBV20-1 to TRBJ2-7; D possibly corresponds to TRBD1 (6 bases). This CDR3 has 13 residues. In germline, CDR1 is DFQATT, CDR2 SNEGSKA (reference sequence). The V gene lost 1 base and the J gene lost 3 bases, with 10 bases spanning the gap. CDR3 in DNA: TGCAGTGCTAGAGGAACAGGGAACTACGAGCAGTACGTC. It yields the protein CSARGTGNYEQYV.